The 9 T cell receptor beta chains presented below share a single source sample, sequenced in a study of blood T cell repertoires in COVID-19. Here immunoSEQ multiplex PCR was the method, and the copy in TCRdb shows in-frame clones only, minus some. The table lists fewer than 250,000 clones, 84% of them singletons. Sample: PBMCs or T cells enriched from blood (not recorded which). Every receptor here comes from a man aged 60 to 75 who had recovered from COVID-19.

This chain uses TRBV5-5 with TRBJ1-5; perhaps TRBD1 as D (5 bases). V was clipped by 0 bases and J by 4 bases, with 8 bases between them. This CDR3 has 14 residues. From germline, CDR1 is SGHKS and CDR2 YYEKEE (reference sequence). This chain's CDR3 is CASSLGQQNQPQHF. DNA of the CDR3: TGTGCCAGCAGCTTGGGACAGCAAAATCAGCCCCAGCATTTT.

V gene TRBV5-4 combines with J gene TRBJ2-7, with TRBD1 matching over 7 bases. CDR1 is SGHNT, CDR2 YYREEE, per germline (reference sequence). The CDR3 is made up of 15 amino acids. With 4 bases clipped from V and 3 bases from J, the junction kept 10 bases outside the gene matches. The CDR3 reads CASSRGTEIDYEQYF. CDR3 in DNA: TGTGCCAGCAGCAGGGGGACAGAGATAGACTACGAGCAGTACTTC.

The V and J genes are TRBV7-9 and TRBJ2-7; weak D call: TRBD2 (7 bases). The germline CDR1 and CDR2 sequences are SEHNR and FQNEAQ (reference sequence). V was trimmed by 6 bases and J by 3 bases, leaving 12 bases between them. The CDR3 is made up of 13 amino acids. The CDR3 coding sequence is TGTGCCAGCAGAGGGGGGGTCGACTACGAGCAGTACTTC. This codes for CASRGGVDYEQYF.

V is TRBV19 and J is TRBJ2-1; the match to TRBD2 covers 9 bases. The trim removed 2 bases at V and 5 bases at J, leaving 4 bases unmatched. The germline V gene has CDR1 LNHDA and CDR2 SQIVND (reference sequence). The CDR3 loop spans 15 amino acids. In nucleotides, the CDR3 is TGTGCCAGTAGTATATTAGCGGGGGCCGACAATGAGCAGTTCTTC. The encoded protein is CASSILAGADNEQFF.

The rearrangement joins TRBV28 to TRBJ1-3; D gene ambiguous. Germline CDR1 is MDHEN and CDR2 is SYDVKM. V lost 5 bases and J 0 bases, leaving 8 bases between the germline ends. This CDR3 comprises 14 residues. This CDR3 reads CASSPYSSGNTIYF. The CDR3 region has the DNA TGTGCCAGCAGTCCTTACAGCTCTGGAAACACCATATATTTT.

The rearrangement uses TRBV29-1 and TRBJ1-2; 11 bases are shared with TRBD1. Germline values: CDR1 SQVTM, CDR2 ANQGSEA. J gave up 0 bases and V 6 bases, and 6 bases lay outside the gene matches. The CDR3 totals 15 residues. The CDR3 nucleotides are TGCAGCGTCGCCGGGACAGGGGGGTCTAACTATGGCTACACCTTC. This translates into CSVAGTGGSNYGYTF.

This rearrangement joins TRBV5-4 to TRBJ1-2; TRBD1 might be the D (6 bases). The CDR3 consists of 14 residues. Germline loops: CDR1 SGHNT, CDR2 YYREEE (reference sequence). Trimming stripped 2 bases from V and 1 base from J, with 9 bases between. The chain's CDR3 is CASSFDRLNYGYTF. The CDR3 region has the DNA TGTGCCAGCAGCTTTGACAGGCTTAACTATGGCTACACCTTC.

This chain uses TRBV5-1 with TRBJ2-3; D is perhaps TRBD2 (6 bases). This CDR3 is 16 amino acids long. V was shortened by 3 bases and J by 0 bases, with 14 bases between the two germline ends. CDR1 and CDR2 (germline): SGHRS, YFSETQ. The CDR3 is CASSSQAGSSTDTQYF. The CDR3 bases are TGCGCCAGCAGCTCCCAGGCGGGGTCAAGCACAGATACGCAGTATTTT.

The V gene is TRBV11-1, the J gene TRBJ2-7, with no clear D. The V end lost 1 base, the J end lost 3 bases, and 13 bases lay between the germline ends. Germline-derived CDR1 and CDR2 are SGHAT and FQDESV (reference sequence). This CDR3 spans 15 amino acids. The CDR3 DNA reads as TGTGCCAGCAGCTTAGGGGCAGAATTGCACTACGAGCAGTACTTC. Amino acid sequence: CASSLGAELHYEQYF.